This T cell receptor (beta chain) was sequenced for a study of shared clonotypes between healthy human individuals. The authors split each subset's genomic DNA evenly across several immunoSEQ plates. Assay used: immunoSEQ multiplex PCR; TCRdb lists only in-frame clones, some missing. This table holds about 2.2 million clones, just over 90% found once. Broader study findings: Sharing across a handful of donors was seen in 5% to 5.5% of naive CD4 clonotypes.

In the case of this clone: Its antigen is undetermined.

The CDR3 spans 14 residues. The V and J ends lost 4 bases and 5 bases respectively, with 14 bases between them. CDR1 is MGHRA and CDR2 is YSYEKL in the germline V gene. The naive CD8 fraction comprised CD45RO-negative cells positively selected for CCR7 and excluded terminally differentiated effector memory CD45RA+ cells. Sequencing was done on a sample of naive CD8+ T cells from PBMCs. The chain couples TRBV4-1 to TRBJ2-5; the D call may be TRBD1 or TRBD2 (5 bases each). This TCR was sampled from a man aged 18 to 30 in good health. Some clones in this sample may be carry-over from other donors' samples. The chain's CDR3 is CASSPPGRGETQYF. CDR3 DNA sequence: TGCGCCAGCAGCCCACCGGGACGTGGGGAGACCCAGTACTTC.